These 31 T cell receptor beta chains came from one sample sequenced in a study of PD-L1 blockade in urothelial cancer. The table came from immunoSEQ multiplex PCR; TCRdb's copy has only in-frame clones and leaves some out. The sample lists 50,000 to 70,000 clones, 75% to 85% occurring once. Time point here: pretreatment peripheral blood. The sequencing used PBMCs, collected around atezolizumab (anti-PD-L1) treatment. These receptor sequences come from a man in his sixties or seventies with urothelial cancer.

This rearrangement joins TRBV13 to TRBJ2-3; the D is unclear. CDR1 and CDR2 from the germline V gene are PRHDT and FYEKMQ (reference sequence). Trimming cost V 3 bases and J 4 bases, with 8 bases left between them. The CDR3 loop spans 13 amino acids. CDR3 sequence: CASSLPSADTQYF. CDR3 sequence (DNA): TGTGCCAGCAGCTTGCCCTCGGCAGATACGCAGTATTTT.

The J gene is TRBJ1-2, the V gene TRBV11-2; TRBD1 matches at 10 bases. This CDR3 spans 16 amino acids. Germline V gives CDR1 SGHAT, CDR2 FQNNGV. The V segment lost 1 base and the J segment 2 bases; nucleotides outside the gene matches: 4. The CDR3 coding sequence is TGTGCCAGCAGCTTAGTATCGACAGGGGGCAACTATGGCTACACCTTC. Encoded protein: CASSLVSTGGNYGYTF. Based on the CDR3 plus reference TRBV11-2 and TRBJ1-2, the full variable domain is EAGVAQSPRYKIIEKRQSVAFWCNPISGHATLYWYQQILGQGPKLLIQFQNNGVVDDSQLPKDRFSAERLKGVDSTLKIQPAKLEDSAVYLCASSLVSTGGNYGYTFGSGTRLTVV.

The CDR3 region has the DNA TGCGCCAGCAGCCAAGATGGGAGGGGAGGTAGTGAGGAGCAGTACTTC. Protein: CASSQDGRGGSEEQYF. V usage is TRBV4-3 and J usage is TRBJ2-7, with 7 bases matching TRBD2. The V segment lost 0 bases and the J segment 7 bases; nucleotides outside the gene matches: 12. This CDR3 spans 16 amino acids. The V gene's germline CDR1 is LGHNA and CDR2 YSLEER.

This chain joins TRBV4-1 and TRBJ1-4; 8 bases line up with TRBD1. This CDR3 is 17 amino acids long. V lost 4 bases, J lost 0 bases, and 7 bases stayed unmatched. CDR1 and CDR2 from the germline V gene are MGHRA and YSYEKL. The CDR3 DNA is TGCGCCAGCAGCCCCTTCCAGGGGGCAGCAACTAATGAAAAACTGTTTTTT. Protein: CASSPFQGAATNEKLFF.

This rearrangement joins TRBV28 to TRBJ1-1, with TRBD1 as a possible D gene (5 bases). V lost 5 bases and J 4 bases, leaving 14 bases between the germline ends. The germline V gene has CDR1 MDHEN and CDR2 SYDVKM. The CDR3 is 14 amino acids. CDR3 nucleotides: TGTGCCAGCAGTCCTGACAGCCGAACCACTGAAGCTTTCTTT. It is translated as CASSPDSRTTEAFF.

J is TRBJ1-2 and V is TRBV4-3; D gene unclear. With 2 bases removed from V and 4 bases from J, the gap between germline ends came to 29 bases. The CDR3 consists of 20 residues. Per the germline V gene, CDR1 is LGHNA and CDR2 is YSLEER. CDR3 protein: CASSQTLKNAGNPGGYGYTF. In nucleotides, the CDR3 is TGCGCCAGCAGCCAAACCCTGAAAAACGCGGGCAATCCGGGAGGCTATGGCTACACCTTC.

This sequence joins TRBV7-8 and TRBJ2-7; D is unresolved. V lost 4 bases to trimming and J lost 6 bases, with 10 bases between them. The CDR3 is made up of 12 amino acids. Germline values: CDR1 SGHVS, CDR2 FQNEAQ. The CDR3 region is CASSSELSEQYF. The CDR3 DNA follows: TGTGCCAGCAGCTCCGAGCTGAGCGAGCAGTACTTC.

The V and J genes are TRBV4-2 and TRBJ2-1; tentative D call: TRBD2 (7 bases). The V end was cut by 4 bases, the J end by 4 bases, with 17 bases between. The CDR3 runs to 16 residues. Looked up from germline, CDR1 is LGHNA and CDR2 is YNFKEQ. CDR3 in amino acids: CASSRGGQTLYNEQFF. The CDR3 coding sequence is TGTGCCAGCAGCCGGGGGGGGCAAACACTTTACAATGAGCAGTTCTTC.

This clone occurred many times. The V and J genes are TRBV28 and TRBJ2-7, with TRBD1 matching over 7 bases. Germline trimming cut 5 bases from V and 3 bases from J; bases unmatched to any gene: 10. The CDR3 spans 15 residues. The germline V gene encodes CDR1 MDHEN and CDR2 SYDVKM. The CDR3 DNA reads TGTGCCAGCAGTCCAGGGGGATCTTCGTACTACGAGCAGTACTTC. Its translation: CASSPGGSSYYEQYF.

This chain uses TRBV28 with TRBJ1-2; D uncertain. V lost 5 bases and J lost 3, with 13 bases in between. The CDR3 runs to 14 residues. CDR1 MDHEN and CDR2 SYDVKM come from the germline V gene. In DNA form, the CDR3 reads TGTGCCAGCAGTATCATTCCCGGAGACTATGGCTACACCTTC. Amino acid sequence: CASSIIPGDYGYTF.

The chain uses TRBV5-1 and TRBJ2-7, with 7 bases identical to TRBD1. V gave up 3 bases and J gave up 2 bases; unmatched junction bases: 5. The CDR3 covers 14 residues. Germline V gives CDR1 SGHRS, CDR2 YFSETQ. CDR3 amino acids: CASSSEGTAYEQYF. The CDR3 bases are TGCGCCAGCAGCTCTGAAGGGACAGCCTACGAGCAGTACTTC.

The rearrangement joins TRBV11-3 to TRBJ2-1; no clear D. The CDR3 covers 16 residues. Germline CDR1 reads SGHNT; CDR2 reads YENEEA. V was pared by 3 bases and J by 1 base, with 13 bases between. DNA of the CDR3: TGTGCCAGCAGCTTTTATAGCTACCCTTCCTACAATGAGCAGTTCTTC. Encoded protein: CASSFYSYPSYNEQFF.

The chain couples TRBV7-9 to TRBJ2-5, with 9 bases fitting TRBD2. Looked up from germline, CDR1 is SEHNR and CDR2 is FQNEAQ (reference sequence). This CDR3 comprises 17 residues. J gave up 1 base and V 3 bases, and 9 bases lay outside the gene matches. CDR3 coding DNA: TGTGCCAGCAGCTTTAATAGCGGGAGATACGTCCAAGAGACCCAGTACTTC. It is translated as CASSFNSGRYVQETQYF.

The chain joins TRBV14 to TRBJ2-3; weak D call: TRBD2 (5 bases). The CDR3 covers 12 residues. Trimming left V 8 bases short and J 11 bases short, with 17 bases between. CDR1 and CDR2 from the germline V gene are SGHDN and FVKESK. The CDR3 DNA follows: TGTGCCAGCGCTAGCTCCCTCGGAGGGCAGTATTTT. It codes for CASASSLGGQYF.

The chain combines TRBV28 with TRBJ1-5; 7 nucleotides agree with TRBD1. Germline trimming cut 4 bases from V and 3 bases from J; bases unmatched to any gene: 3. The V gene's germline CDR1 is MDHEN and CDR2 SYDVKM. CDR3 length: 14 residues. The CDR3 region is CASSSDRLNQPQHF. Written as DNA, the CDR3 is TGTGCCAGCAGTTCGGACAGGCTCAATCAGCCCCAGCATTTT.

DNA for the CDR3: TGCAGCGTTGAAGAGGTAGGGGGACAGGGGCCCAATGAGCAGTTCTTC. Its translation is CSVEEVGGQGPNEQFF. The gene calls are TRBV29-1 and TRBJ2-1; 10 bases are shared with TRBD1. The CDR3 extends over 16 amino acids. V shed 0 bases, J shed 6 bases, and the junction held 8 bases outside the gene matches. Germline CDR1 and CDR2: SQVTM and ANQGSEA.

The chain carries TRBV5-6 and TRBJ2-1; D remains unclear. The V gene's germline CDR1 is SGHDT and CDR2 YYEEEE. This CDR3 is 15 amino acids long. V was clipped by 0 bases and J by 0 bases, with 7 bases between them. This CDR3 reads CASSLERVSYNEQFF. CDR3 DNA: TGTGCCAGCAGCTTGGAACGGGTCTCCTACAATGAGCAGTTCTTC.

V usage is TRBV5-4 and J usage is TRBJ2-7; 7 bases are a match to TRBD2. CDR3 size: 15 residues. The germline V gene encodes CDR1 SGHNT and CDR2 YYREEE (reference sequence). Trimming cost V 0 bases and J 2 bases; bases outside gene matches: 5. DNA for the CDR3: TGTGCCAGCAGCTTGGGCGGGAGCCTTACCTACGAGCAGTACTTC. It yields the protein CASSLGGSLTYEQYF.

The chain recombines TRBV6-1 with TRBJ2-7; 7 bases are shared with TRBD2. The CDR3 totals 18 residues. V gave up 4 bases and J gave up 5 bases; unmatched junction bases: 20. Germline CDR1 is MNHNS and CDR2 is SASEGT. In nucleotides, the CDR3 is TGTGCCAGCAGTGCTTCGGCGTCTCTAGCTACACGGGGGGACGAGCAGTACTTC. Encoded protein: CASSASASLATRGDEQYF.

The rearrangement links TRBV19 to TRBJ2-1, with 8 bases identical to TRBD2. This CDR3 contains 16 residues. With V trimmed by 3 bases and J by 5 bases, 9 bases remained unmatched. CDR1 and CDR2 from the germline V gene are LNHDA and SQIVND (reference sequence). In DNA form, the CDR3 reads TGTGCCAGTAGTATCCCCACCTCGGGGGGGAACAATGAGCAGTTCTTC. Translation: CASSIPTSGGNNEQFF.

This chain's CDR3 is CASSLENAREQYF. As DNA, the CDR3 is TGTGCCAGCAGCTTAGAAAACGCCAGAGAGCAGTACTTC. V usage is TRBV7-2 and J usage is TRBJ2-7; the D is unclear. The germline V and J ends were trimmed by 1 base and 7 bases, with 11 bases remaining between them. The CDR3 loop spans 13 amino acids. CDR1 SGHTA and CDR2 FQGNSA come from the germline V gene. The whole variable domain, filled in from reference TRBV7-2 and TRBJ2-7, reads GAGVSQSPSNKVTEKGKDVELRCDPISGHTALYWYRQSLGQGLEFLIYFQGNSAPDKSGLPSDRFSAERTGGSVSTLTIQRTQQEDSAVYLCASSLENAREQYFGPGTRLTVT.

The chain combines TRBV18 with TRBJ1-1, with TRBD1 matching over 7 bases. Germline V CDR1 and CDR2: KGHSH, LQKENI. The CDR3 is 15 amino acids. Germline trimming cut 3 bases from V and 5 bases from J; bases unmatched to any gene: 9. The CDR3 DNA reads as TGTGCCAGCTCACCGACAGGGTTTGGTGGTACTGAAGCTTTCTTT. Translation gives CASSPTGFGGTEAFF.

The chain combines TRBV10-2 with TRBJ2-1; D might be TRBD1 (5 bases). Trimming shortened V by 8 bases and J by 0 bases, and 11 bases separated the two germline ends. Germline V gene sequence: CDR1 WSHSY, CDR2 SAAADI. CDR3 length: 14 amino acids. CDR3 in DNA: TGCGCCAGCGTGGGGCCCAGCTCCTACAATGAGCAGTTCTTC. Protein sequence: CASVGPSSYNEQFF.

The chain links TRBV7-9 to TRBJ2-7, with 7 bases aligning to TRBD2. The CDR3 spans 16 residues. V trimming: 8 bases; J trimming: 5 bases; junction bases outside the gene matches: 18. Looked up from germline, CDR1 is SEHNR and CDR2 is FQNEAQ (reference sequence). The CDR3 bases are TGTGCCAGCCTTAATTCGGCCTTTGCGGGGGAGGACGAGCAGTACTTC. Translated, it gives CASLNSAFAGEDEQYF.

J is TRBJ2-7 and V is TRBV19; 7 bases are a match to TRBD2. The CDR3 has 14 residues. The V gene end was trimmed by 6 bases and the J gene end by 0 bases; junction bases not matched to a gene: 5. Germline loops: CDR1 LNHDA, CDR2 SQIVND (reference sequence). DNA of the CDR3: TGTGCCAGTAGGCCACTAGCGAGCTCCTACGAGCAGTACTTC. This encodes CASRPLASSYEQYF.

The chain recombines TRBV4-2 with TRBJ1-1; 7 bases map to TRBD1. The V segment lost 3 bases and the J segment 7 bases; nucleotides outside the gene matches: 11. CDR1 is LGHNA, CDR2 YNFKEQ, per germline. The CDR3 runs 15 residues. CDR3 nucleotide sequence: TGTGCCAGCAGCCAGGAGGGGGCCCTCTGGGGTGAAGCTTTCTTT. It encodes CASSQEGALWGEAFF.

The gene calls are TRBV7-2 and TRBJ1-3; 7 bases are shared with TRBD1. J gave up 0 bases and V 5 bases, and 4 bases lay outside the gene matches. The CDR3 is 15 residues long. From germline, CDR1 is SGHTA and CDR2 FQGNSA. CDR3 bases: TGTGCCAGCAGCGTTCACAGGGGCTCTGGAAACACCATATATTTT. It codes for CASSVHRGSGNTIYF.

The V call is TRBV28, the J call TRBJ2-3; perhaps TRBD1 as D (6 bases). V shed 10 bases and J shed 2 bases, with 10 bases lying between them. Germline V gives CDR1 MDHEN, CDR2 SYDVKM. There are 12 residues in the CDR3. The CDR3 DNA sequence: TGTGCCACCGGGACACCCACAGATACGCAGTATTTT. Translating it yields CATGTPTDTQYF.

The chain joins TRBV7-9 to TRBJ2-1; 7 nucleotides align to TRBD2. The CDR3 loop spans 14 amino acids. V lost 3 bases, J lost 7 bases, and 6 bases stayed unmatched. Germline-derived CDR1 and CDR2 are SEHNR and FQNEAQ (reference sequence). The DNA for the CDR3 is TGTGCCAGCAGCTTGGGACTATTCGAGAATGAGCAGTTCTTC. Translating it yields CASSLGLFENEQFF.

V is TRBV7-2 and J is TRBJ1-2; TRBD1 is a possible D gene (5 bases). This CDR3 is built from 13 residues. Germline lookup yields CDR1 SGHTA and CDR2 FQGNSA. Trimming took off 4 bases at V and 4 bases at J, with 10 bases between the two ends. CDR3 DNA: TGTGCCAGCAGCTCCAGGGTTAGCTATGGCTACACCTTC. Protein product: CASSSRVSYGYTF.

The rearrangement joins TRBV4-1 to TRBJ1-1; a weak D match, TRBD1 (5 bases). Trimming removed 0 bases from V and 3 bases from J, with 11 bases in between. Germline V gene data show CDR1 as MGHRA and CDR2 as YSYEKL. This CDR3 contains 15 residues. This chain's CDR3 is CASSQELGGDTEAFF. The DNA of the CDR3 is TGCGCCAGCAGCCAAGAATTGGGGGGTGACACTGAAGCTTTCTTT.